A single sample gave rise to the 5 T cell receptor beta chains below, sequenced in a study of cytomegalovirus exposure and HLA in healthy donors. Profiling relied on immunoSEQ multiplex PCR, and the TCRdb table lists in-frame clones only, not all of them. Among around 230,000 clones listed, roughly 86% were seen once. The sample comprised PBMCs. Receptor source: a woman aged 25-40 years in good health and CMV-seropositive.

The gene calls are TRBV19 and TRBJ1-2; D unresolved. CDR1 is LNHDA, CDR2 SQIVND, per germline (reference sequence). The ends were cut back, 0 bases at V and 8 bases at J, with 10 bases in the middle. This CDR3 spans 13 amino acids. The CDR3 is CASSIDRTGGYTF. The CDR3 region has the DNA TGTGCCAGTAGTATAGATCGGACGGGGGGCTACACCTTC.

J is TRBJ2-5 and V is TRBV27; 8 nucleotides match TRBD1. The ends lost 5 bases at V and 0 bases at J; junction bases unmatched: 5. CDR1 and CDR2 (germline): MNHEY, SMNVEV (reference sequence). This CDR3 is 15 amino acids long. CDR3 amino acids: CASSRAGGYQETQYF. Here the CDR3 DNA reads TGTGCCAGCAGTAGGGCAGGGGGCTACCAAGAGACCCAGTACTTC.

V gene TRBV6-1 combines with J gene TRBJ1-2, with D maybe TRBD1 (5 bases). The germline CDR1 and CDR2 sequences are MNHNS and SASEGT. The CDR3 extends over 15 amino acids. V lost 3 bases to trimming and J lost 8 bases, with 19 bases between them. The CDR3 nucleotides read TGTGCCAGCAGTGATAGTAGGGGTAGCAGCTACGGCTACACCTTC. It encodes CASSDSRGSSYGYTF.

A few counts support this clone. The V gene is TRBV5-6, the J gene TRBJ1-1, with a weak D call TRBD1 (6 bases). The CDR3 loop spans 17 amino acids. Germline lookup yields CDR1 SGHDT and CDR2 YYEEEE. The V end was cut by 2 bases, the J end by 0 bases, with 17 bases between. The CDR3 loop reads CASSLPLTGAMNTEAFF. The CDR3 DNA follows: TGTGCCAGCAGCTTACCCCTGACAGGAGCTATGAACACTGAAGCTTTCTTT.

The gene calls are TRBV18 and TRBJ1-2, with a possible D match to TRBD1 (5 bases). Germline V gene data show CDR1 as KGHSH and CDR2 as LQKENI. Trimming left V 3 bases short and J 7 bases short, with 18 bases between. This CDR3 spans 15 amino acids. CDR3: CASSPDRRELGGYTF. The CDR3 region has the DNA TGTGCCAGCTCACCCGACAGACGCGAGTTAGGTGGCTACACCTTC. Full variable domain (rest looked up from reference TRBV18 and TRBJ1-2): NAGVMQNPRHLVRRRGQEARLRCSPMKGHSHVYWYRQLPEEGLKFMVYLQKENIIDESGMPKERFSAEFPKEGPSILRIQQVVRGDSAAYFCASSPDRRELGGYTFGSGTRLTVV.